The T cell receptor beta chain under discussion was sequenced for a study of shared clonotypes between healthy human individuals. Study details: Each donor had three CD4 naive, three CD4 memory, two CD8 naive and one CD8 memory plate. Study-level results: Naive subsets tended to show greater estimated richness than memory subsets. Several donors shared 5% to 5.5% of their naive CD4 clonotypes.

On this clone: Antigen unknown.

Germline V CDR1 and CDR2: SEHNR, FQNEAQ (reference sequence). The germline V and J ends were trimmed by 0 bases and 5 bases, with 16 bases remaining between them. This CDR3 spans 17 amino acids. Replicate PCRs run on sorted subsets employed approximately 0.2 ug DNA, approximately 30,000 T cell genomes. Assay used: immunoSEQ multiplex PCR; TCRdb lists only in-frame clones, some missing. This table has about 2.3 million clones, over 90% appearing once. The TCR was taken from a man between 18 and 29 years old in good health. Some clones in this sample may be carry-over from other donors' samples. This chain uses TRBV7-9 with TRBJ2-2; D possibly corresponds to TRBD1 (6 bases). What was sequenced was naive CD4+ T cells from PBMCs. Subset defined: CD45RA+ positively selected. The CDR3 DNA follows: TGTGCCAGCAGCTTAGCCTCACAGGGTCGAGTGACCGGGGAGCTGTTTTTT. It translates to CASSLASQGRVTGELFF.